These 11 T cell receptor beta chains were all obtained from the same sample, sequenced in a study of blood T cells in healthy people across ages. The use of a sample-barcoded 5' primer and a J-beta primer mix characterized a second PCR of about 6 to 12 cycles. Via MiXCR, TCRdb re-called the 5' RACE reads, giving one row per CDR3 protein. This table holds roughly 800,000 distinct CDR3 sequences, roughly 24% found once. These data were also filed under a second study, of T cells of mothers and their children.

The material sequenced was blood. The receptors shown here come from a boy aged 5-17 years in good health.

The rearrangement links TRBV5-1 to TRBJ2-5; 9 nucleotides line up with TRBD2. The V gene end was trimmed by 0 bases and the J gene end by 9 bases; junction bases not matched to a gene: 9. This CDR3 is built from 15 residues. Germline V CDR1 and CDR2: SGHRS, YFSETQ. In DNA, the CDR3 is TGCGCCAGCAGCTTGGCAGCGGGGGGTTCCAGGGCCCAGTACTTC. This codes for CASSLAAGGSRAQYF.

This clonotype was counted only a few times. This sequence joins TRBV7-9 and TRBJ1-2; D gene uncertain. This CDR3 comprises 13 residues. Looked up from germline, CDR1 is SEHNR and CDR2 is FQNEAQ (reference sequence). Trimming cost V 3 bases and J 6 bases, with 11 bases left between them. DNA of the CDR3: TGTGCCAGCAGCTTTCTTGACGGGGATGGCTACACCTTC. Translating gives CASSFLDGDGYTF.

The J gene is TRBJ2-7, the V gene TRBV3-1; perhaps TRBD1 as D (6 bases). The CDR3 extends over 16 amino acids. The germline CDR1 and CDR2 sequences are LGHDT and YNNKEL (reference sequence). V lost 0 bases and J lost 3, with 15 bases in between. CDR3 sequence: CASSQDGSQGHYEQYF. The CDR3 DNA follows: TGTGCCAGCAGCCAAGATGGGTCCCAGGGGCACTACGAGCAGTACTTC.

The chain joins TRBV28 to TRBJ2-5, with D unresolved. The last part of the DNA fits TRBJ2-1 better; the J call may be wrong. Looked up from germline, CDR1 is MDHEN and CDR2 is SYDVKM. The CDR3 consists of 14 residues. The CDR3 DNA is TGTGCCAGCAGTTTTCTGTTCCCCGCAGTAGGGCAGTTCTTC. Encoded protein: CASSFLFPAVGQFF.

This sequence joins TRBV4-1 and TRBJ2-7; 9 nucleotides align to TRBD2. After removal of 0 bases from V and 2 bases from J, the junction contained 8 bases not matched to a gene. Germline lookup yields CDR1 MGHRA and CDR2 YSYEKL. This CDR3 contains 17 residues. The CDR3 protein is CASSQDAASGAPYEQYF. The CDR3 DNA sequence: TGCGCCAGCAGCCAAGATGCAGCTAGCGGGGCCCCCTACGAGCAGTACTTC.

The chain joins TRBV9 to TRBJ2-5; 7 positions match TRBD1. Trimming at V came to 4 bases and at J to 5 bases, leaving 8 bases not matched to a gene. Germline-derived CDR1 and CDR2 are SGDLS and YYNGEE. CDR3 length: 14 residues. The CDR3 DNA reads TGTGCCAGCAGCCTAGGGGGCGCGATGGAGACCCAGTACTTC. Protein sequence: CASSLGGAMETQYF.

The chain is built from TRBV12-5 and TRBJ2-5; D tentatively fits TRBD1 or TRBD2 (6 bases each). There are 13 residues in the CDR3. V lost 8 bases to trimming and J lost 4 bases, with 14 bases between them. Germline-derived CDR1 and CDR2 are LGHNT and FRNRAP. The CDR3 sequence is CASLGGPGETQYF. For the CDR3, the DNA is TGTGCTAGTCTGGGGGGCCCCGGAGAGACCCAGTACTTC.

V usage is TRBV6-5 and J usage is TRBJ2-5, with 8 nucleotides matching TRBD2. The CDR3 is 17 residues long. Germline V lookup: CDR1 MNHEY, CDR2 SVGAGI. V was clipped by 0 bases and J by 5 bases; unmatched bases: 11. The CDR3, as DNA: TGTGCCAGCAGTTACTCCCACGGGCGGGGGGAGTGGGAGACCCAGTACTTC. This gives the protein CASSYSHGRGEWETQYF.

CDR3 in amino acids: CASSVNRSGPQHF. For the CDR3, the DNA is TGTGCCAGCAGTGTGAACCGGAGCGGGCCCCAGCATTTT. This chain joins TRBV6-6 and TRBJ1-5; D call uncertain. The CDR3 consists of 13 residues. Deletions cut 5 bases from V and 9 bases from J, with 14 bases between. From germline, CDR1 is MNHNY and CDR2 SVGAGI (reference sequence).

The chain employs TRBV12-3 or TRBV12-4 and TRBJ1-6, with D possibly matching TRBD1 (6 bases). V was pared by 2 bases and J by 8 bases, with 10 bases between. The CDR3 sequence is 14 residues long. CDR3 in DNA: TGTGCCAGCAGTTTAACAGGGAATGATTCACCCCTCCACTTT. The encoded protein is CASSLTGNDSPLHF.

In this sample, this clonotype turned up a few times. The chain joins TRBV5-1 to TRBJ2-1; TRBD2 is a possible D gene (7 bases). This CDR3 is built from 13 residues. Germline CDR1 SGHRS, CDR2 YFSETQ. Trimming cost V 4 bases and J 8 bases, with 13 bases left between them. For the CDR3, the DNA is TGCGCCAGCAGCACCCCGGGGGGCGATGAGCAGTTCTTC. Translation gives CASSTPGGDEQFF.